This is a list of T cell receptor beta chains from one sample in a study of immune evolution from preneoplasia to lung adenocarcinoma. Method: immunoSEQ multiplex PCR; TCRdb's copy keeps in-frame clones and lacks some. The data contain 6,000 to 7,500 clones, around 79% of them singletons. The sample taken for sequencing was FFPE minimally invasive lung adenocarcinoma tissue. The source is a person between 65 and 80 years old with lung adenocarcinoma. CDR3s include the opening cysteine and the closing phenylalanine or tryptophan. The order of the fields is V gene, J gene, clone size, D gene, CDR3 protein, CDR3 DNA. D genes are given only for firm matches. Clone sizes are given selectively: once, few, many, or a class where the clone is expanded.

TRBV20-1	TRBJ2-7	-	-	CIPGGSYEQYF	TGCATCCCCGGGGGCTCCTACGAGCAGTATTTC
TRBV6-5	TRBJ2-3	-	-	CASRKTDTQYF	TGTGCCAGCCGGAAAACAGATACGCAGTATTTT
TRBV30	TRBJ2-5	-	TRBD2	CAWSVLAGVYGTQYF	TGTGCCTGGAGTGTACTAGCGGGAGTCTATGGGACCCAGTACTTC
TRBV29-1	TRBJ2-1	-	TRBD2	CSLTSGRKSSYNEQFF	TGCAGCCTGACTAGCGGGAGAAAGAGCTCCTACAATGAGCAGTTCTTC
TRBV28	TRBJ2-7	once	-	CASSLVGSSYEQYF	TGTGCCAGCAGTTTGGTCGGGAGCTCCTACGAGCAGTACTTC
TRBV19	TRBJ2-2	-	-	CASKERTGELFF	TGTGCCAGTAAGGAGCGGACCGGGGAGCTGTTTTTT
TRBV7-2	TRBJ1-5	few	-	CASSSTGPGPQHF	TGTGCCAGCAGCTCGACTGGACCTGGACCCCAGCATTTT
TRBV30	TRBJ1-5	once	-	CAWNLGSQPQHF	TGTGCCTGGAATTTGGGTAGTCAGCCCCAGCATTTT
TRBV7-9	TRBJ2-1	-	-	CASSLVQGYNEQFF	TGTGCCAGCAGCTTAGTACAGGGATACAATGAGCAGTTCTTC
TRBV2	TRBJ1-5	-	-	CASSDGPYSNQPQHF	TGTGCCAGCAGTGACGGGCCTTATAGCAATCAGCCCCAGCATTTT
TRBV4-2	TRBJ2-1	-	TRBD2	CASSQEGVAGGDNEQFF	TGTGCCAGCAGCCAAGAAGGGGTAGCGGGAGGGGACAATGAGCAGTTCTTC
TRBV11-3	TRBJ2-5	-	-	CASSFSRQETQYF	TGTGCCAGCAGCTTTTCTAGACAAGAGACCCAGTACTTC
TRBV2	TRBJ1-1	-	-	CASSDQGIDTEAFF	TGTGCCAGCAGTGATCAAGGGATCGACACTGAAGCTTTCTTT
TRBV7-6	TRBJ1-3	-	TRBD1	CASSLGQGDTIYF	TGTGCCAGCAGCTTGGGACAGGGGGACACCATATATTTT
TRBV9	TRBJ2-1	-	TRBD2	CASSPPSGGAGEQFF	TGTGCCAGCAGCCCCCCAAGCGGGGGGGCCGGTGAGCAGTTCTTC
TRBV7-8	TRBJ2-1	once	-	CASSSNRQLGEQFF	TGTGCCAGCAGCTCCAACCGACAGTTAGGAGAGCAGTTCTTC
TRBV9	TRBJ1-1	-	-	CASRPAGTTEAFF	TGTGCCAGCAGACCAGCAGGTACAACCGAAGCTTTCTTT
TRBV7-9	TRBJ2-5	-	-	CASSLVGGTQYF	TGTGCCAGCAGCTTAGTGGGGGGGACCCAGTACTTC
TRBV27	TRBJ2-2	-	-	CASSLSLPDGGGELFF	TGTGCCAGCAGTTTATCTCTTCCCGACGGCGGCGGGGAGCTGTTTTTT
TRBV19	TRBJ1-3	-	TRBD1	CASSLGLGQTGNTIYF	TGTGCCAGTAGTCTGGGATTGGGACAGACTGGAAACACCATATATTTT
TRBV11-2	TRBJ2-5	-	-	CASSLQTQGTQYF	TGTGCCAGCAGCCTCCAAACACAGGGGACCCAGTACTTC
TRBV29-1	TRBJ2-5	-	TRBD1	CSVSDRGRLQETQYF	TGCAGCGTATCCGACAGGGGCCGTCTCCAAGAGACCCAGTACTTC
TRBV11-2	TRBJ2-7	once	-	CASSLVFAGYEQYF	TGTGCCAGCAGCTTAGTGTTCGCGGGCTACGAGCAGTACTTC
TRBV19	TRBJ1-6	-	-	CASSPHARDDPKAYNSPLHF	TGTGCCAGTAGTCCCCATGCCAGAGACGATCCAAAAGCCTATAATTCACCCCTCCACTTT
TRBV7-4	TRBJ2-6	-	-	CASCIGHSSSQSRANVLTF	TGTGCCAGCTGCATCGGGCATTCCAGCTCACAAAGTCGGGCCAACGTCCTGACTTTC
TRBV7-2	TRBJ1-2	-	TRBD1	CASSPHPDRRANYGYTF	TGTGCCAGCAGCCCACACCCGGACAGGCGAGCTAACTATGGCTACACCTTC
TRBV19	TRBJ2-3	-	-	CASTGSTPTDTQYF	TGTGCCAGTACAGGTTCCACCCCCACAGATACGCAGTATTTT
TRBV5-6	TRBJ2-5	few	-	CASSDSTSQQTQYF	TGTGCCAGCAGCGACTCCACTAGCCAACAGACCCAGTACTTC
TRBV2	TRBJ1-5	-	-	CASKRYSNQPQHF	TGTGCCAGCAAGCGGTATAGCAATCAGCCCCAGCATTTT
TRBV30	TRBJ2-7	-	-	CAWSVSSQAQYF	TGTGCCTGGAGTGTAAGCTCTCAAGCTCAGTACTTC
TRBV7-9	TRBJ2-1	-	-	CASSLLGENNEQFF	TGTGCCAGCAGCTTACTTGGTGAAAACAATGAGCAGTTCTTC
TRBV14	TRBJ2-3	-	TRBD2	CASSQEGGTSGRVVTDTQYF	TGTGCCAGCAGCCAAGAAGGCGGGACTAGCGGGAGGGTGGTCACAGATACGCAGTATTTT
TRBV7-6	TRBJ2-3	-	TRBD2	CASSLGSGTSGDTQYF	TGTGCCAGCAGCTTAGGATCCGGGACTAGCGGGGATACGCAGTATTTT
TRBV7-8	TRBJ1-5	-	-	CASSSIPGSPQHF	TGTGCCAGCAGCTCAATCCCTGGATCGCCCCAGCATTTT
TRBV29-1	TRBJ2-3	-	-	CSVTSSTDTQYF	TGCAGCGTTACCAGTAGCACAGATACGCAGTATTTT
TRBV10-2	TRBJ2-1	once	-	CASSELYEQFF	TGCGCCAGCAGTGAATTGTATGAGCAGTTCTTC
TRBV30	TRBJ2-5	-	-	CAWSVKGETQYF	TGTGCCTGGAGTGTAAAGGGGGAGACCCAGTACTTC
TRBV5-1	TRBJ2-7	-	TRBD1	CASSLNQGAGEQYF	TGCGCCAGCAGCTTGAATCAGGGGGCAGGCGAGCAGTACTTC
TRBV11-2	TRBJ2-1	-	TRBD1	CTSSLRTGVFSEQFF	TGTACCAGCAGCTTAAGGACAGGGGTTTTTAGTGAGCAGTTCTTC
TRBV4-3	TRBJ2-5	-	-	CASSQDLYGSGQETQYF	TGCGCCAGCAGCCAAGATCTGTACGGTAGCGGCCAAGAGACCCAGTACTTC
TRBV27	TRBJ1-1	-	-	CASNSPWGTEAFF	TGTGCCAGCAATTCCCCATGGGGCACTGAAGCTTTCTTT
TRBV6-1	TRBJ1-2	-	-	CATQGGGYTF	TGTGCCACCCAAGGTGGGGGCTACACCTTC
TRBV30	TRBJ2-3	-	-	CAFAPPGPDTQYF	TGTGCCTTTGCCCCCCCAGGGCCAGATACGCAGTATTTT
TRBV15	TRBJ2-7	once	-	CATSRDTVDTSYEQYF	TGTGCCACCAGCAGAGATACGGTGGACACTTCCTACGAGCAGTACTTC
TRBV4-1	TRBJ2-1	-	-	CASSQGIEQFF	TGCGCCAGCAGCCAAGGGATTGAGCAGTTCTTC
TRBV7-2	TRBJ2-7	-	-	CASSLMYSYEQYF	TGTGCCAGCAGCTTAATGTACTCCTACGAGCAGTACTTC
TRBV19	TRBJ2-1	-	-	CASSRGGSYNEQFF	TGTGCCAGTAGTCGGGGCGGGTCCTACAATGAGCAGTTCTTC
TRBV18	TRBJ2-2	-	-	CASSWSSLTGELFF	TGTGCCAGTTCCTGGAGTTCCCTGACTGGGGAGCTGTTTTTT
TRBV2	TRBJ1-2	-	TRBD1	CASMPGQGAAGYTF	TGTGCCAGCATGCCGGGACAGGGGGCAGCTGGCTACACCTTC
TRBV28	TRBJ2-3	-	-	CAISGSMGPDTQYF	TGTGCCATAAGCGGCTCCATGGGCCCAGATACGCAGTATTTT
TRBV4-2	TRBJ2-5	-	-	CASSQEIGFQETQYF	TGTGCCAGCAGCCAAGAAATCGGGTTCCAAGAGACCCAGTACTTC
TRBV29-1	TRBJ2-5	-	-	CSVSRDETQYF	TGCAGCGTTAGCAGGGACGAGACCCAGTACTTC
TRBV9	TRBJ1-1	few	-	CASSVDTRSEAFF	TGTGCCAGCAGCGTAGACACCAGGTCGGAAGCTTTCTTT